This passage covers 7 T cell receptor beta chains from one sample sequenced in a study of Ad26.COV2.S vaccination and SARS-CoV-2 variants. Here immunoSEQ multiplex PCR was the method, and the copy in TCRdb shows in-frame clones only, minus some. The sample records about 410,000 clones, approximately 91% being singletons. Treatment meaning: around 19 received Ad26.COV2.S at low or high dose, single or two shots; 5 received placebo; per-sample allocation not given. It was on day 63 after the first vaccine or placebo injection that samples were taken. This sample comprised peripheral blood, obtained in a trial of Ad26.COV2.S vaccine versus placebo. These receptors were taken from a person aged 18 to 59 who received the Ad26.COV2.S COVID-19 vaccine or a placebo.

The gene calls are TRBV3-1 (or the pseudogene TRBV3-2) and TRBJ1-4; weak D call: TRBD1 (6 bases). V lost 4 bases to trimming and J lost 7 bases, with 16 bases between them. This CDR3 is 15 amino acids long. Germline lookup yields CDR1 LGHDT and CDR2 YNNKEL (reference sequence). CDR3 in amino acids: CASSPRGRGSEKLFF. The CDR3, as DNA: TGTGCCAGCAGCCCCCGGGGCAGGGGAAGTGAAAAACTGTTTTTT.

The genes are TRBV5-4 and TRBJ1-2; D gene ambiguous. This CDR3 comprises 14 residues. The V gene lost 0 bases and the J gene lost 4 bases, with 10 bases spanning the gap. CDR1 and CDR2 from the germline V gene are SGHNT and YYREEE (reference sequence). The CDR3 DNA reads as TGTGCCAGCAGCTTGGCCGGGGAGGTCTATGGCTACACCTTC. It translates to CASSLAGEVYGYTF.

The V and J genes are TRBV6-5 and TRBJ1-6; 10 bases agree with TRBD1. The germline gives CDR1 MNHEY, CDR2 SVGAGI. This CDR3 contains 15 residues. The V gene end was trimmed by 7 bases and the J gene end by 10 bases; junction bases not matched to a gene: 10. CDR3 in amino acids: CASNLRDRGGSPLHF. CDR3 nucleotide sequence: TGTGCCAGCAATTTAAGGGACAGGGGAGGCTCACCCCTCCACTTT.

This rearrangement joins TRBV2 to TRBJ2-3; 10 bases are shared with TRBD2. V trimming: 5 bases; J trimming: 1 base; junction bases outside the gene matches: 0. CDR1 is SNHLY, CDR2 FYNNEI, per germline. The CDR3 is 14 amino acids. Written as DNA, the CDR3 is TGTGCCAGCAGTACTAGCGGGGGCACAGATACGCAGTATTTT. This gives the protein CASSTSGGTDTQYF.

The chain combines TRBV7-2 with TRBJ2-5; D is possibly TRBD2 (7 bases). Trimming removed 4 bases from V and 1 base from J, with 10 bases in between. The CDR3 loop spans 14 amino acids. Germline V CDR1 and CDR2: SGHTA, FQGNSA. The CDR3 DNA follows: TGTGCCAGCAGCTCCGGGGGGCTCCAAGAGACCCAGTACTTC. It specifies CASSSGGLQETQYF. The whole variable domain, remainder taken from reference TRBV7-2 and TRBJ2-5, is GAGVSQSPSNKVTEKGKDVELRCDPISGHTALYWYRQSLGQGLEFLIYFQGNSAPDKSGLPSDRFSAERTGGSVSTLTIQRTQQEDSAVYLCASSSGGLQETQYFGPGTRLLVL.

The chain employs TRBV4-1 and TRBJ1-2; D is possibly TRBD1 (6 bases). Germline values: CDR1 MGHRA, CDR2 YSYEKL. The CDR3 loop spans 15 amino acids. The V gene lost 0 bases and the J gene lost 5 bases, with 13 bases spanning the gap. CDR3 bases: TGCGCCAGCAGCCAAGAAGGGGGACAATTGTATGGCTACACCTTC. It translates to CASSQEGGQLYGYTF.

The gene calls are TRBV4-3 and TRBJ2-1; D is ambiguous. CDR1 is LGHNA, CDR2 YSLEER, per germline. Between the trimmed V and J ends, which lost 4 bases and 10 bases, there was a span of 14 bases. The CDR3 covers 13 residues. CDR3 amino acids: CASSRVSWAEQFF. Here the CDR3 DNA reads TGCGCCAGCAGCCGCGTTAGTTGGGCCGAGCAGTTCTTC.